Described below is a single TCR beta chain sequence and its context. The antigen is unknown. This may be a read error, as it is one base from a much larger clone. The researchers obtained blood RNA from unsorted whole blood and also extracted germline DNA. The V and J ends lost 5 bases and 6 bases respectively, with 11 bases between them. Germline loops: CDR1 MNHEY, CDR2 SVGEGT. This CDR3 region has 12 residues. A constant-region primer primed TCR beta cDNA synthesis from 400 to 550 ng of total RNA. Investigators got TCR beta libraries out of three nested multiplex PCR rounds, done with slightly modified ARM-PCR. A C-beta reverse primer and TRBV1-TRBV30 forward primers served in each of the first two PCR rounds, at 10 cycles apiece. MiXCR was run by TCRdb on the multiplex PCR reads, yielding one entry per CDR3 protein. Among approximately 330,000 distinct CDR3 sequences listed, 65% were seen once. This sample was taken from a study of tumor-infiltrating lymphocytes in primary liver carcinoma. As for the study in general: By surgical resection, the patients were treated for their primary liver carcinoma. Findings and limits, study-wide: Between tumor regions, pairs overlapped more than tumor-adjacent and tumor-blood pairs did. Tumor top-250-clone fraction significantly exceeded that of blood (p = 0.039).

The J gene is TRBJ2-7, the V gene TRBV6-2 or TRBV6-3, with a tentative D call TRBD2 (5 bases). This sequence originates from a man in his forties or fifties with primary liver carcinoma and hepatitis B virus infection. The sequenced material came from peripheral blood. CDR3 sequence reads: CASSPGYCEQYF. As DNA, the CDR3 is TGTGCCAGCAGTCCGGGATATTGCGAGCAGTACTTC.